This TCR beta chain came from a study of OX40 agonist ivuxolimab in advanced cancers. Overall study context: Patients were 82.7% male with ages roughly 20 to 85, mean about 65. Prior therapy, whether anti-PD-1, anti-PD-L1 or anti-CTLA-4, was allowed, and roughly 40% had some.

Whole-study findings and limits: Compared with others, partial responders at 0.1-3.0 mg/kg displayed clonal expansion among the lowest.

Points on this clone: The target antigen is unknown.

The protocol was immunoSEQ multiplex PCR, while the TCRdb copy is restricted to in-frame clones and leaves out a portion. The data show about 83,000 clones, roughly 80% seen once. This sample comprised CD4+ or CD8+ T cells sorted from blood, obtained in a trial of the OX40 agonist ivuxolimab. This clonotype was sampled from an adult with an advanced solid tumor such as melanoma, head and neck, liver or kidney cancer.

The CDR3 region has the DNA TGTGCCAGCACCCTAGGCGGCAGCCATACCAACTATGGCTACACCTTC. It translates to CASTLGGSHTNYGYTF. The chain combines TRBV28 with TRBJ1-2; D is uncertain. Per germline, CDR1 MDHEN and CDR2 SYDVKM. The CDR3 contains 16 residues. With 7 bases removed from V and 2 bases from J, the gap between germline ends came to 20 bases.